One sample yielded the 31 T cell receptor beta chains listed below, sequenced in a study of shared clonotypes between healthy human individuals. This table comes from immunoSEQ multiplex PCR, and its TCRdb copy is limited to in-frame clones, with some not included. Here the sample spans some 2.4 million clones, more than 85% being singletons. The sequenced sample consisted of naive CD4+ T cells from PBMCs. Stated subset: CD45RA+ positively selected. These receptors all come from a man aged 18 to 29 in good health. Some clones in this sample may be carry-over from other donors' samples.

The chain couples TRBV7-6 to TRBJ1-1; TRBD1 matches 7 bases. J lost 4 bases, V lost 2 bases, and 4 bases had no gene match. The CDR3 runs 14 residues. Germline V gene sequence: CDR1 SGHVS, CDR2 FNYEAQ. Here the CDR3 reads CASSLQGVATEAFF. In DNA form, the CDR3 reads TGTGCCAGCAGCTTACAGGGGGTGGCCACTGAAGCTTTCTTT.

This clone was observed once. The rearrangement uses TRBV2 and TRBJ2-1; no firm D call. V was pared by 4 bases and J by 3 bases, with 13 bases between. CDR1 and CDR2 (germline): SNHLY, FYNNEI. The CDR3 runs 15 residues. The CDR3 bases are TGTGCCAGCAGTGCTGGCATAATCGACTACAATGAGCAGTTCTTC. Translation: CASSAGIIDYNEQFF.

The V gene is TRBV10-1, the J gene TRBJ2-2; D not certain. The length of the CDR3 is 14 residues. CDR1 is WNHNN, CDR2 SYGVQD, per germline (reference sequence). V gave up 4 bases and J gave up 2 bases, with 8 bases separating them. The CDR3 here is CASSGLRNTGELFF. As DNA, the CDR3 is TGCGCCAGCAGTGGACTCAGAAACACCGGGGAGCTGTTTTTT.

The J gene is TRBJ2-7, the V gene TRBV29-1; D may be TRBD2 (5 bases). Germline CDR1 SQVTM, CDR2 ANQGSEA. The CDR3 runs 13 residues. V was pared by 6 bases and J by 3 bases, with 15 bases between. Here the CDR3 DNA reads TGCAGCGTCATCGCGGCGGGTATCTACGAGCAGTACTTC. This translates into CSVIAAGIYEQYF.

Here the CDR3 reads CAISESKGSDNQPQHF. DNA of the CDR3: TGTGCCATCAGTGAGTCGAAGGGGTCAGACAATCAGCCCCAGCATTTT. The V gene is TRBV10-3, the J gene TRBJ1-5; D might be TRBD1 (5 bases). The CDR3 is made up of 16 amino acids. Germline CDR1 and CDR2: ENHRY and SYGVKD. V was trimmed by 0 bases and J by 3 bases, leaving 12 bases between them.

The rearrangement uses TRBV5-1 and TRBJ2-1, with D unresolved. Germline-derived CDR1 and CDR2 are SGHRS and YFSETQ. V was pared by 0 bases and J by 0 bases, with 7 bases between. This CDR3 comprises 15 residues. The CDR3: CASSLEAPSYNEQFF. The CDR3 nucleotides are TGCGCCAGCAGCTTGGAGGCCCCCTCCTACAATGAGCAGTTCTTC.

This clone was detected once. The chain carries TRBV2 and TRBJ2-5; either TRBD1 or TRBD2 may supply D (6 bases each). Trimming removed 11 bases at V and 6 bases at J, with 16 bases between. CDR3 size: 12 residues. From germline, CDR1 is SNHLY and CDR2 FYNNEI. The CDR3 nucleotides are TGTGCCGGCGTAGGAGGGGGAAAGACCCAGTACTTC. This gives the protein CAGVGGGKTQYF.

The CDR3 DNA reads TGCGCCAGCAGCCAAGGGCGTGCTTATGGGACGAGGGACAATGAGCAGTTCTTC. Its translation: CASSQGRAYGTRDNEQFF. V and J are TRBV4-1 and TRBJ2-1; D tentatively reads TRBD1 or TRBD2 (5 bases each). CDR3 length: 18 amino acids. Germline lookup yields CDR1 MGHRA and CDR2 YSYEKL. V was shortened by 1 base and J by 5 bases, with 21 bases between the two germline ends.

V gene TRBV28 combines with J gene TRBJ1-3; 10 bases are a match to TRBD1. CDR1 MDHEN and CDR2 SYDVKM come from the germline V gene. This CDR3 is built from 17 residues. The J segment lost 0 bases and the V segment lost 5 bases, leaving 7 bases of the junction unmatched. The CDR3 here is CASSTRTGGFSGNTIYF. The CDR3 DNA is TGTGCCAGCAGTACACGGACAGGGGGTTTCTCTGGAAACACCATATATTTT.

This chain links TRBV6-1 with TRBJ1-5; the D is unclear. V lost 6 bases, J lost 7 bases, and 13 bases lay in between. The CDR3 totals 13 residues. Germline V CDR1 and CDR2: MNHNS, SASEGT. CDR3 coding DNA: TGTGCCAGCAGCGCCCTTTACCAACAGCCCCAGCATTTT. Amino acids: CASSALYQQPQHF.

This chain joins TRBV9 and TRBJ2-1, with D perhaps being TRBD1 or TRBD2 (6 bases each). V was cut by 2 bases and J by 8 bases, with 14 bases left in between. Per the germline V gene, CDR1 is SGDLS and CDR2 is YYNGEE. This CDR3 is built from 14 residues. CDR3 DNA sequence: TGTGCCAGCAGCGTTCTCATGGGGGGCGATGAGCAGTTCTTC. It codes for CASSVLMGGDEQFF.

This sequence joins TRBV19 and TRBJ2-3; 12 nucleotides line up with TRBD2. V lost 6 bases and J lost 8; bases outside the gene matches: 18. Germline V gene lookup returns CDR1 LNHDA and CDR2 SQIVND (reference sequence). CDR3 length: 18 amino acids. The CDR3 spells CASRPAGTSGSVLGTQYF. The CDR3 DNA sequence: TGTGCCAGTAGGCCAGCCGGGACTAGCGGGTCCGTGCTTGGTACGCAGTATTTT.

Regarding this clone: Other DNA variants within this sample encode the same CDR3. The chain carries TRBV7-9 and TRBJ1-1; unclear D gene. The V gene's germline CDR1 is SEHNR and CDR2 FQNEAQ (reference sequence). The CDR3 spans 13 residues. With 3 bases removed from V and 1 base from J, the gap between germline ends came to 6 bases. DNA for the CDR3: TGTGCCAGCAGCTTGGAACGGAACACTGAAGCTTTCTTT. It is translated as CASSLERNTEAFF.

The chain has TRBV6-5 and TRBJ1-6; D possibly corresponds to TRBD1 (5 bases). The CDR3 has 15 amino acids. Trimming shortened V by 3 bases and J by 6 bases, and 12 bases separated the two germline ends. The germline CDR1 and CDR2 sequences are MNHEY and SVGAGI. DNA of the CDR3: TGTGCCAGCAGTTATAGACAGACCCTTAATTCACCCCTCCACTTT. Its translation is CASSYRQTLNSPLHF.

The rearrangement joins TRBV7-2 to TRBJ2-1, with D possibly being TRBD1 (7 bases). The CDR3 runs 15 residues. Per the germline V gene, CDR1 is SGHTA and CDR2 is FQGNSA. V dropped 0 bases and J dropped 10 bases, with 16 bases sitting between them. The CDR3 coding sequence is TGTGCCAGCAGCTTAGCGCTTTACGCAGGGGGGGAGCAGTTCTTC. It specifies CASSLALYAGGEQFF.

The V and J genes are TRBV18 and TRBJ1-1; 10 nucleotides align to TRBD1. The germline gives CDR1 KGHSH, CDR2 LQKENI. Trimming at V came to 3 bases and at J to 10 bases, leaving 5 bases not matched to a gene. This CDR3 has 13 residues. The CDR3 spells CASSPGTGDGAFF. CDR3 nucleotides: TGTGCCAGCTCACCCGGGACAGGGGATGGAGCTTTCTTT.

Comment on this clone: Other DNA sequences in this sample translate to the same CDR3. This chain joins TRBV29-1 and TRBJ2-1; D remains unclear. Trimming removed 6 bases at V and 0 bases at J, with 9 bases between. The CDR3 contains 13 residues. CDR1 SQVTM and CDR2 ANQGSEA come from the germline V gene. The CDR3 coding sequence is TGCAGCGTCGCAAGGAGCTCCTACAATGAGCAGTTCTTC. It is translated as CSVARSSYNEQFF.

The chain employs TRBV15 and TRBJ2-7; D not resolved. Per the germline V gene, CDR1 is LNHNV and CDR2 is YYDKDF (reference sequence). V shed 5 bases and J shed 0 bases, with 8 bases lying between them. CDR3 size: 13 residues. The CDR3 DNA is TGTGCCACCAGCCTGACAAACTCCTACGAGCAGTACTTC. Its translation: CATSLTNSYEQYF.

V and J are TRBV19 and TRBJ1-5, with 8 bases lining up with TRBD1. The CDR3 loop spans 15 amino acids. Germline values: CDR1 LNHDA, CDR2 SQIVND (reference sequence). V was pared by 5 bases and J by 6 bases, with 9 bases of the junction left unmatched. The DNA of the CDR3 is TGTGCCAGTAGTCTAGGACAGGGTTACGGTCAGCCCCAGCATTTT. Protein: CASSLGQGYGQPQHF.

The CDR3 region is CASSRLRQMNTEAFF. Here the CDR3 DNA reads TGTGCCAGCAGCCGCCTGCGCCAGATGAACACTGAAGCTTTCTTT. The genes are TRBV6-5 and TRBJ1-1, with D uncertain. V was clipped by 6 bases and J by 0 bases, with 14 bases between them. Germline CDR1 MNHEY, CDR2 SVGAGI. The CDR3 covers 15 residues.

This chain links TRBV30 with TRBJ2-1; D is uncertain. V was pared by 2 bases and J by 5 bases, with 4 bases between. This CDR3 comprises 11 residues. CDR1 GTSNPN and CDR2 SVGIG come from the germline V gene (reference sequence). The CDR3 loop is CAWSFDNEQFF. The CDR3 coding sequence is TGTGCCTGGAGTTTCGACAATGAGCAGTTCTTC. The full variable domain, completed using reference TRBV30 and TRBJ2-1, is SQTIHQWPATLVQPVGSPLSLECTVEGTSNPNLYWYRQAAGRGLQLLFYSVGIGQISSEVPQNLSASRPQDRQFILSSKKLLLSDSGFYLCAWSFDNEQFFGPGTRLTVL.

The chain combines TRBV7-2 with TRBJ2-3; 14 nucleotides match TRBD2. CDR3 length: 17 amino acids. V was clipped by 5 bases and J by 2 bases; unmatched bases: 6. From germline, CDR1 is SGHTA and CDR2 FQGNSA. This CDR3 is CASSLGTSGSITDTQYF. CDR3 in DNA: TGTGCCAGCAGCCTGGGGACTAGCGGGAGTATCACAGATACGCAGTATTTT.

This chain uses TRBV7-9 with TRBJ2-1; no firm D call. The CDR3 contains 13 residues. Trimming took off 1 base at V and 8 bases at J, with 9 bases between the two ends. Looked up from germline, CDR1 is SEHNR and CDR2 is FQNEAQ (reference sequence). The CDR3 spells CASSLVSGDEQFF. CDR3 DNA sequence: TGTGCCAGCAGCTTAGTTTCAGGCGATGAGCAGTTCTTC.

CDR3 DNA sequence: TGTGCCAGCTCACCAAATACAGGGCCTGGAAACACCATATATTTT. The encoded protein is CASSPNTGPGNTIYF. The genes are TRBV18 and TRBJ1-3, with D possibly TRBD1 on 6 matching bases. CDR3 length equals 15 residues. The V gene's germline CDR1 is KGHSH and CDR2 LQKENI. Trimming took off 2 bases at V and 2 bases at J, with 10 bases between the two ends.

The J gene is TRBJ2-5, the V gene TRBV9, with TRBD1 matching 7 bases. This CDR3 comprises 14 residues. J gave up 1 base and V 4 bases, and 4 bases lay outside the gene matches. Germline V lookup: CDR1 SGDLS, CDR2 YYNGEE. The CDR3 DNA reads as TGTGCCAGCAGCCCGAGACAGGGCCAAGAGACCCAGTACTTC. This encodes CASSPRQGQETQYF.

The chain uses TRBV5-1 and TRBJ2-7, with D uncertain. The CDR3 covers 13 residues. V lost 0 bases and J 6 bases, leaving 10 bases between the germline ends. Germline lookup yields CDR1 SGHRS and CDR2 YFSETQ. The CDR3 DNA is TGCGCCAGCAGCTTGGTCAGTCCCGCCGAGCAGTACTTC. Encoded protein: CASSLVSPAEQYF. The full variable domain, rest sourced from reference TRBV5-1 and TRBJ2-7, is KAGVTQTPRYLIKTRGQQVTLSCSPISGHRSVSWYQQTPGQGLQFLFEYFSETQRNKGNFPGRFSGRQFSNSRSEMNVSTLELGDSALYLCASSLVSPAEQYFGPGTRLTVT.

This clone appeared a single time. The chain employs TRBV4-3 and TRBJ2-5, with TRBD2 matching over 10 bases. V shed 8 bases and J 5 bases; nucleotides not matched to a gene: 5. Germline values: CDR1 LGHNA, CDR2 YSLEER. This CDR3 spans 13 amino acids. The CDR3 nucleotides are TGCGCCAGCGGGTTAGCGGGAGGTGAGACCCAGTACTTC. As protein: CASGLAGGETQYF.

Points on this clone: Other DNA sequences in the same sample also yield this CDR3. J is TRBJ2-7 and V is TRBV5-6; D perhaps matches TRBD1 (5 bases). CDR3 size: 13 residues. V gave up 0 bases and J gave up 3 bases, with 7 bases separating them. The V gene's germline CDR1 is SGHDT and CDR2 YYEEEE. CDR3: CASSLDRSYEQYF. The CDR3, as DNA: TGTGCCAGCAGCTTGGACAGGAGCTACGAGCAGTACTTC.

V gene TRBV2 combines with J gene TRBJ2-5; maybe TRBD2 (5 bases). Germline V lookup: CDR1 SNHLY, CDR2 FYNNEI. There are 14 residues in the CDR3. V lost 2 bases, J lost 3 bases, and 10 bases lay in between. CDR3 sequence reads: CASSERSGEETQYF. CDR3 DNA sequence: TGTGCCAGCAGTGAAAGATCCGGGGAAGAGACCCAGTACTTC.

DNA for the CDR3: TGTGCCAGCAGCACCGGCGGCGGGAGGGGCGCCAATGAGCAGTTCTTC. The encoded protein is CASSTGGGRGANEQFF. The chain recombines TRBV5-4 with TRBJ2-1, with TRBD2 matching 9 bases. Germline V gene lookup returns CDR1 SGHNT and CDR2 YYREEE (reference sequence). The V segment lost 4 bases and the J segment 6 bases; nucleotides outside the gene matches: 11. This CDR3 spans 16 amino acids. The full variable domain, with the rest looked up from reference TRBV5-4 and TRBJ2-1, is ETGVTQSPTHLIKTRGQQVTLRCSSQSGHNTVSWYQQALGQGPQFIFQYYREEENGRGNFPPRFSGLQFPNYSSELNVNALELDDSALYLCASSTGGGRGANEQFFGPGTRLTVL.

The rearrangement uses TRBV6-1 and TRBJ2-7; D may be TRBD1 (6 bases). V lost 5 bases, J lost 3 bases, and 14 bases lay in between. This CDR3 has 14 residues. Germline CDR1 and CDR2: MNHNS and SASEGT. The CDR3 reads CASSTRDRYYEQYF. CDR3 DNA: TGTGCCAGCAGTACCAGAGACAGGTACTACGAGCAGTACTTC.